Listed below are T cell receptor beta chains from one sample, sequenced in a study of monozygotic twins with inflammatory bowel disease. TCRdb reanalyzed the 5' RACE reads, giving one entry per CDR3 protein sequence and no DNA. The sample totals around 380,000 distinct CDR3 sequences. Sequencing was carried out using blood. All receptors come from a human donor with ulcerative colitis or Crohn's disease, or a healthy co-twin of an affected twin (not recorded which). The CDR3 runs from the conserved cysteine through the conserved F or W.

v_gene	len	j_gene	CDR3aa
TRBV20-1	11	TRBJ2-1	CSARVTNEQFF
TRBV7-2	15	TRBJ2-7	CASSLFGRANHEQYF
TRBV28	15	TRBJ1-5	CASARWAGVPQPQHF
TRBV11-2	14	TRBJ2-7	CASSLDTDQYEQYF
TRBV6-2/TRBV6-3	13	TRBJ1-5	CASRYRDRQPQHF
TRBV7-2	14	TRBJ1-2	CASSLKDEMDGYTF
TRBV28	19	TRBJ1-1	CASSLLGLARGIENTEAFF
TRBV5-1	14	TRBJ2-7	CASSLKGQEYEQYF
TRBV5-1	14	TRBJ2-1	CASSLRGDSNEQFF
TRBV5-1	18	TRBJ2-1	CASSLGLGVPGLTSEQFF
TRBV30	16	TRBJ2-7	CAWSTTTRHLPPEQYF
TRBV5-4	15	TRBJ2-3	CASSLDQGRGDTQYF
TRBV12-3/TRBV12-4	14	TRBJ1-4	CASSPQGGDEKLFF
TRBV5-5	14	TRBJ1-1	CASSHRVGRAEAFF
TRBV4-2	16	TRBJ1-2	CASSQIGRSRAVGYTF
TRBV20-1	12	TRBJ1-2	CSARDPPDGYTF
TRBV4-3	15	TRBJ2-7	CASSQDNGVSYEQYF
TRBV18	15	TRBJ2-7	CASSPSGTSVEEQYF
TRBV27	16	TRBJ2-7	CASSINQGQRLNEQYF
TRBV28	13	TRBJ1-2	CASSLGQGWGYTF
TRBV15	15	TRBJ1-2	CATSLGGEGNYGYTF
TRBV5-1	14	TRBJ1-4	CASSFQTPNEKLFF
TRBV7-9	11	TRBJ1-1	CAETRGTEAFF
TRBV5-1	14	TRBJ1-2	CASSLVGAGNGYTF
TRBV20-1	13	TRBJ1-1	CSAGGLGWTEAFF
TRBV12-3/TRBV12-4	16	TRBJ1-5	CASSRFEGTGNQPQHF
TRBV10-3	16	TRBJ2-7	CAISDPGTGTSYEQYF
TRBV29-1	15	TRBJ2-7	CSVGSHGGPTYEQYF